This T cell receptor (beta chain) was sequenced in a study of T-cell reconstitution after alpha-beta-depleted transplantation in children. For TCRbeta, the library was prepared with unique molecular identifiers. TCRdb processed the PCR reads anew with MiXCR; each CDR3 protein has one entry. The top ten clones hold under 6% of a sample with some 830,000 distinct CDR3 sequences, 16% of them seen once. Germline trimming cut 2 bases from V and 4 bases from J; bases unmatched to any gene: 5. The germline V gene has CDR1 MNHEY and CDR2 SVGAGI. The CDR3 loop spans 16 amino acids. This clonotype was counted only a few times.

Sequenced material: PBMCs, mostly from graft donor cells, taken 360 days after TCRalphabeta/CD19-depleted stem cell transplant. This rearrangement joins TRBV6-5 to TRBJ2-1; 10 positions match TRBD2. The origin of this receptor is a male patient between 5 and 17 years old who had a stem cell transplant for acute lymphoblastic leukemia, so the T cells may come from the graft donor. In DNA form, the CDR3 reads TGTGCCAGCAGTTACCTGACTAGCGGGCGTTACAATGAGCAGTTCTTC. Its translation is CASSYLTSGRYNEQFF.